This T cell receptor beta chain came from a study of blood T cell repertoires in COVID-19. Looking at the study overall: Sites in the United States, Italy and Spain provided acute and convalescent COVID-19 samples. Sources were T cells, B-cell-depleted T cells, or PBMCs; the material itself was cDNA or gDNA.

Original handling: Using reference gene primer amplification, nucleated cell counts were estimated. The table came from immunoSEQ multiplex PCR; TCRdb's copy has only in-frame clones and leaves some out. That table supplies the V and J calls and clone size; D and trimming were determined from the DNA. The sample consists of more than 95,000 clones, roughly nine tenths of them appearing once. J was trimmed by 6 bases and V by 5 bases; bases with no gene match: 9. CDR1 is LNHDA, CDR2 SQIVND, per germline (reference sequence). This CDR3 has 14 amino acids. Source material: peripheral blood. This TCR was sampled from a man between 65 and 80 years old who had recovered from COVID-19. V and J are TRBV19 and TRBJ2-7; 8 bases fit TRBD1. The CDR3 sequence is CASSAQGARGEQYF. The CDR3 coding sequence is TGTGCCAGTAGTGCGCAGGGGGCACGGGGCGAGCAGTACTTC. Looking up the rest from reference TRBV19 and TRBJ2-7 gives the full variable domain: DGGITQSPKYLFRKEGQNVTLSCEQNLNHDAMYWYRQDPGQGLRLIYYSQIVNDFQKGDIAEGYSVSREKKESFPLTVTSAQKNPTAFYLCASSAQGARGEQYFGPGTRLTVT.